Below, 16 T cell receptor beta chains from the same sample are listed, as sequenced in a study of blood T cell repertoires in COVID-19. The repertoire was sequenced with immunoSEQ multiplex PCR; TCRdb's copy has only in-frame clones and lacks some. The data hold around 270,000 clones, with about 83% observed a single time. The sample consisted of peripheral blood. Receptors originate from a woman aged 40 to 55 who had recovered from COVID-19.

This CDR3 reads CASSRLYVSGGETQYF. The CDR3 nucleotides are TGCGCCAGCAGCCGGCTATATGTGTCGGGTGGGGAGACCCAGTACTTC. V and J are TRBV4-1 and TRBJ2-5; D is unresolved. The CDR3 spans 16 residues. Per the germline V gene, CDR1 is MGHRA and CDR2 is YSYEKL. Trimming took off 4 bases at V and 5 bases at J, with 20 bases between the two ends.

The V gene is TRBV29-1, the J gene TRBJ2-7; D is ambiguous. Germline V gives CDR1 SQVTM, CDR2 ANQGSEA. The V gene lost 6 bases and the J gene lost 3 bases, with 9 bases spanning the gap. The CDR3 runs 11 residues. This chain's CDR3 is CSVASGYEQYF. In DNA, the CDR3 is TGCAGCGTCGCTTCCGGCTACGAGCAGTACTTC.

The table lists this clone with a few counts. The gene calls are TRBV4-1 and TRBJ2-3; possibly TRBD1 for D (6 bases). Germline V lookup: CDR1 MGHRA, CDR2 YSYEKL. The V end was cut by 4 bases, the J end by 0 bases, with 14 bases between. The CDR3 has 16 residues. The CDR3 protein is CASSLAGAISTDTQYF. The CDR3 region has the DNA TGCGCCAGCAGCCTCGCAGGGGCTATTAGCACAGATACGCAGTATTTT.

The chain is built from TRBV9 and TRBJ2-2, with a weak D call TRBD1 (6 bases). This CDR3 spans 15 amino acids. The germline gives CDR1 SGDLS, CDR2 YYNGEE. V gave up 0 bases and J gave up 5 bases, with 11 bases separating them. DNA of the CDR3: TGTGCCAGCAGCGTAGTGGACAGAATAACCGGGGAGCTGTTTTTT. Its protein is CASSVVDRITGELFF.

The J gene is TRBJ2-3, the V gene TRBV28, with a possible D match to TRBD1 (6 bases). This CDR3 contains 15 residues. Trimming took off 7 bases at V and 7 bases at J, with 21 bases between the two ends. Germline V CDR1 and CDR2: MDHEN, SYDVKM. The CDR3 region has the DNA TGTGCCAGCACTGGGAAGGGGGAGAGGAGAAATACGCAGTATTTT. Protein product: CASTGKGERRNTQYF.

The chain employs TRBV7-9 and TRBJ1-2; D gene unclear. The CDR3 runs 16 residues. Trimming took 4 bases from V and 4 from J, leaving 19 bases between them. Germline V gene data show CDR1 as SEHNR and CDR2 as FQNEAQ (reference sequence). This CDR3 reads CASSSTKFADSYGYTF. The CDR3, as DNA: TGTGCCAGCAGCTCTACGAAATTTGCTGACTCCTATGGCTACACCTTC.

The chain is built from TRBV27 and TRBJ2-1; no clear D. V shed 5 bases and J shed 0 bases, with 11 bases lying between them. The CDR3 totals 15 residues. Germline-derived CDR1 and CDR2 are MNHEY and SMNVEV (reference sequence). CDR3 bases: TGTGCCAGCAGTCCCTCAGGTCCCTCCTACAATGAGCAGTTCTTC. This translates into CASSPSGPSYNEQFF.

This chain uses TRBV5-1 with TRBJ2-3; no firm D call. The CDR3 has 15 amino acids. V lost 0 bases and J 0 bases, leaving 8 bases between the germline ends. Per germline, CDR1 SGHRS and CDR2 YFSETQ. The DNA of the CDR3 is TGCGCCAGCAGCTTGGCCCTTCGTAGCACAGATACGCAGTATTTT. Protein product: CASSLALRSTDTQYF.

The chain employs TRBV30 and TRBJ1-2; D gene uncertain. V lost 1 base to trimming and J lost 4 bases, with 7 bases between them. The V gene's germline CDR1 is GTSNPN and CDR2 SVGIG (reference sequence). This CDR3 is 12 amino acids long. For the CDR3, the DNA is TGTGCCTGGAGTGGGCAAGTCTATGGCTACACCTTC. Encoded protein: CAWSGQVYGYTF.

This clone was observed once. The J gene is TRBJ2-5, the V gene TRBV18; 10 bases map to TRBD1. CDR1 is KGHSH and CDR2 is LQKENI in the germline V gene. Trimming cost V 3 bases and J 3 bases; bases outside gene matches: 4. There are 15 residues in the CDR3. The CDR3 DNA reads TGTGCCAGCTCACCTCGGACAGGGGGGGAAGAGACCCAGTACTTC. It codes for CASSPRTGGEETQYF.

This clone was recorded only once. The chain recombines TRBV21-1 with TRBJ2-7; the table assigns TRBD2, which was not confirmed against the DNA. TRBV21-1 is a pseudogene locus. This CDR3 is built from 14 residues. The CDR3 nucleotides are TGTGCCAGCAGCAAAGACCGGTGTCTAGACGAGCAGTACTTC. Translation gives CASSKDRCLDEQYF.

The rearrangement links TRBV7-2 to TRBJ2-1, with a possible D match to TRBD1 (5 bases). V was clipped by 6 bases and J by 4 bases, with 16 bases between them. CDR1 is SGHTA and CDR2 is FQGNSA in the germline V gene. This CDR3 region has 15 residues. Here the CDR3 reads CASRPDPGAYNEQFF. The CDR3 region has the DNA TGTGCCAGCAGACCCGACCCTGGGGCGTACAATGAGCAGTTCTTC.

In DNA form, the CDR3 reads TGTGCCAGCAGTACGGGGACTGGCTATGGCTACACCTTC. Translated, it gives CASSTGTGYGYTF. This rearrangement joins TRBV5-5 to TRBJ1-2, with D possibly matching TRBD1 (5 bases). This CDR3 has 13 amino acids. CDR1 is SGHKS and CDR2 is YYEKEE in the germline V gene (reference sequence). Trimming shortened V by 5 bases and J by 4 bases, and 12 bases separated the two germline ends. Complete variable domain (other parts from reference TRBV5-5 and TRBJ1-2): DAGVTQSPTHLIKTRGQQVTLRCSPISGHKSVSWYQQVLGQGPQFIFQYYEKEERGRGNFPDRFSARQFPNYSSELNVNALLLGDSALYLCASSTGTGYGYTFGSGTRLTVV.

The chain recombines TRBV5-4 with TRBJ2-3; possibly TRBD2 for D (6 bases). The CDR3 is made up of 16 amino acids. Trimming left V 0 bases short and J 0 bases short, with 11 bases between. Germline V gene data show CDR1 as SGHNT and CDR2 as YYREEE (reference sequence). CDR3 region: CASSLGGLPSTDTQYF. CDR3 in DNA: TGTGCCAGCAGCTTGGGGGGACTGCCTAGCACAGATACGCAGTATTTT.

The chain couples TRBV7-9 to TRBJ2-7; maybe TRBD2 (7 bases). The CDR3 runs to 16 residues. V lost 5 bases and J lost 0, with 17 bases in between. Germline V CDR1 and CDR2: SEHNR, FQNEAQ (reference sequence). The CDR3 coding sequence is TGTGCCAGCAGCCCCGGCGGGGGCCCTAGCTCCTACGAGCAGTACTTC. It translates to CASSPGGGPSSYEQYF.

V usage is TRBV6-5 and J usage is TRBJ1-5; weak D call: TRBD1 (5 bases). V dropped 6 bases and J dropped 3 bases, with 15 bases sitting between them. This CDR3 spans 15 amino acids. Germline V gene lookup returns CDR1 MNHEY and CDR2 SVGAGI. The CDR3 loop is CASSLQGYINQPQHF. For the CDR3, the DNA is TGTGCCAGCAGCCTGCAGGGATACATCAATCAGCCCCAGCATTTT.